Listed here are 2 T cell receptor beta chains from one sample, sequenced in a study of T cell changes during pregnancy in multiple sclerosis. Sequencing used immunoSEQ multiplex PCR; TCRdb keeps in-frame clones, though not all of them. The table lists roughly 40,000 clones, over 85% of them singletons, with roughly 1.2% in the top ten. The source material was peripheral blood, sampled before pregnancy. These TCRs come from a female donor with multiple sclerosis, enrolled in a pregnancy study.

J is TRBJ2-5 and V is TRBV7-2; possible D gene TRBD2, 5 bases. The germline gives CDR1 SGHTA, CDR2 FQGNSA. Between the trimmed V and J ends, which lost 1 base and 3 bases, there was a span of 9 bases. The CDR3 runs to 14 residues. This CDR3 is CASSLGLTKETQYF. CDR3 bases: TGTGCCAGCAGCTTAGGACTAACTAAAGAGACCCAGTACTTC.

The rearrangement joins TRBV4-3 to TRBJ2-3; 10 nucleotides match TRBD2. CDR3 length equals 16 residues. With 1 base clipped from V and 2 bases from J, the junction kept 3 bases outside the gene matches. Germline lookup yields CDR1 LGHNA and CDR2 YSLEER. The CDR3 region is CASSQVAGGTTDTQYF. For the CDR3, the DNA is TGCGCCAGCAGCCAAGTAGCGGGAGGAACCACAGATACGCAGTATTTT.